This T cell receptor (beta chain) was obtained from a study of CD8 T cells in ankylosing spondylitis. This clonotype was counted between two and nine times. Its antigen remains unidentified. Study results and limitations: CD8+ disease-linked clones were present at relatively low frequencies in blood. Earlier work had already found some motif variants in reactive arthritis synovial fluid and blood. Apparently characteristic of ankylosing spondylitis blood was a TCR beta motif (about 8 highly homologous variants).

The germline CDR1 and CDR2 sequences are SGHTA and FQGNSA. V was clipped by 2 bases and J by 8 bases, with 6 bases between them. This CDR3 is built from 11 residues. TCRdb re-derived calls from the 5' RACE reads in MiXCR, one entry per CDR3 protein. The top ten hold under 0.9% of the sample, which has roughly 450,000 distinct CDR3 sequences, 25% to 30% seen once. Sequenced material: blood, either unsorted or a sorted T cell fraction (not recorded which). The source is a male donor with ankylosing spondylitis. V gene TRBV7-2 combines with J gene TRBJ1-1; no clear D gene. CDR3 region: CASSLRYEAFF. Written as DNA, the CDR3 is TGTGCCAGCAGCTTAAGATACGAAGCTTTCTTT.